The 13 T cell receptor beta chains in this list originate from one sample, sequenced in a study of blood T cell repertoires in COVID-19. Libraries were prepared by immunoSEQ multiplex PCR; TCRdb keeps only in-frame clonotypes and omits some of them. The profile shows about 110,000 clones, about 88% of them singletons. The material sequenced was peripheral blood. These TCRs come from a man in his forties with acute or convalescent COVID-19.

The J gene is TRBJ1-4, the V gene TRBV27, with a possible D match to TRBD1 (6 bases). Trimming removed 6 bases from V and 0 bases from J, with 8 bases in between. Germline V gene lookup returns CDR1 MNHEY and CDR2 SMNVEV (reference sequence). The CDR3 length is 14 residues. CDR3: CASRDRTTNEKLFF. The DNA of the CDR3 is TGTGCCAGCAGGGACAGAACAACTAATGAAAAACTGTTTTTT.

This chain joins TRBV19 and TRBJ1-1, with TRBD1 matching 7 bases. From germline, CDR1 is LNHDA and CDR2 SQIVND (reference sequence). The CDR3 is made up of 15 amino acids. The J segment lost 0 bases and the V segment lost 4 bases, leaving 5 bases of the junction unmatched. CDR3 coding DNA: TGTGCCAGTAGTAGGGGACAGCAAATGAACACTGAAGCTTTCTTT. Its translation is CASSRGQQMNTEAFF. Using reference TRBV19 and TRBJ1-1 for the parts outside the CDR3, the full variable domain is DGGITQSPKYLFRKEGQNVTLSCEQNLNHDAMYWYRQDPGQGLRLIYYSQIVNDFQKGDIAEGYSVSREKKESFPLTVTSAQKNPTAFYLCASSRGQQMNTEAFFGQGTRLTVV.

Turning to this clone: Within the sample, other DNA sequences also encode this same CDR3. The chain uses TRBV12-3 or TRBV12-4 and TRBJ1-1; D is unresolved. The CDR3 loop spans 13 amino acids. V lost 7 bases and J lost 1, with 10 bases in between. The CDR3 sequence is CASTQRGNTEAFF. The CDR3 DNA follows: TGTGCCAGCACCCAGCGGGGGAACACTGAAGCTTTCTTT.

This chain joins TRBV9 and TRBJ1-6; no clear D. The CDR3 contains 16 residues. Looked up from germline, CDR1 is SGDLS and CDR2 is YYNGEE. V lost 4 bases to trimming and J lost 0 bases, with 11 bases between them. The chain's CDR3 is CASSQLGSSYNSPLHF. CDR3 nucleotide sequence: TGTGCCAGCAGCCAGCTAGGGAGCTCCTATAATTCACCCCTCCACTTT. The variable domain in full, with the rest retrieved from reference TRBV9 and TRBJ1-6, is DSGVTQTPKHLITATGQRVTLRCSPRSGDLSVYWYQQSLDQGLQFLIQYYNGEERAKGNILERFSAQQFPDLHSELNLSSLELGDSALYFCASSQLGSSYNSPLHFGNGTRLTVT.

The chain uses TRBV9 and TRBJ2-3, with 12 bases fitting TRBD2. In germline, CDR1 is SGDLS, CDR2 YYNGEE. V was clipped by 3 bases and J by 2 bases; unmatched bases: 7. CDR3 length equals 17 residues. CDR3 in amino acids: CASSGRLAGAHTDTQYF. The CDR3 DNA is TGTGCCAGCAGCGGCAGACTAGCGGGGGCCCACACAGATACGCAGTATTTT.

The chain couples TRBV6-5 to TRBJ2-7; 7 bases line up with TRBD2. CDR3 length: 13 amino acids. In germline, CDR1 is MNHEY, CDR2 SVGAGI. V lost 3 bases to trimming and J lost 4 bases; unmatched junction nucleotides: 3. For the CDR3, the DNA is TGTGCCAGCAGTTATCAGCGGGGTTACGAGCAGTACTTC. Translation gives CASSYQRGYEQYF.

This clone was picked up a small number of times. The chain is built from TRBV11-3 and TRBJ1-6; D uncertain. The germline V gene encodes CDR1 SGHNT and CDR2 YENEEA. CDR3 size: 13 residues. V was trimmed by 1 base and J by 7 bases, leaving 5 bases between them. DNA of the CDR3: TGTGCCAGCAGCTTAGGACAAAATTCACCCCTCCACTTT. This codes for CASSLGQNSPLHF. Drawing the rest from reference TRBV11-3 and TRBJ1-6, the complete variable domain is EAGVVQSPRYKIIEKKQPVAFWCNPISGHNTLYWYLQNLGQGPELLIRYENEEAVDDSQLPKDRFSAERLKGVDSTLKIQPAELGDSAVYLCASSLGQNSPLHFGNGTRLTVT.

The CDR3 coding sequence is TGTGCCAGCAGCCGTGGACTAGCCCACCCGGATACGCAGTATTTT. This translates into CASSRGLAHPDTQYF. The chain is built from TRBV5-6 and TRBJ2-3; 8 bases map to TRBD2. With 4 bases clipped from V and 6 bases from J, the junction kept 10 bases outside the gene matches. Germline lookup yields CDR1 SGHDT and CDR2 YYEEEE. The CDR3 is 15 amino acids.

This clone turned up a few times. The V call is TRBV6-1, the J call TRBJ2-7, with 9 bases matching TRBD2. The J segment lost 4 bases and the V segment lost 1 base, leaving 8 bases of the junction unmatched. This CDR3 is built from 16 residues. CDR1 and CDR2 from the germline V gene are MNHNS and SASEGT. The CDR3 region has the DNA TGTGCCAGCAGTGAAGAGCTGGCGGGGGGGCTGTACGAGCAGTACTTC. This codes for CASSEELAGGLYEQYF.

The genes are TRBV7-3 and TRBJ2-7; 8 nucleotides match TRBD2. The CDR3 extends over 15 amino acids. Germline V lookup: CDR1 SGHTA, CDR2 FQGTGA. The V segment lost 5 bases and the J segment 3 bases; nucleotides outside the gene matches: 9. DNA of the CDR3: TGTGCCAGCAGCCTACAAGCGGGGGCTAACTACGAGCAGTACTTC. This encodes CASSLQAGANYEQYF. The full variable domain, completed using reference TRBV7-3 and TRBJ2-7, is GAGVSQTPSNKVTEKGKYVELRCDPISGHTALYWYRQSLGQGPEFLIYFQGTGAADDSGLPNDRFFAVRPEGSVSTLKIQRTERGDSAVYLCASSLQAGANYEQYFGPGTRLTVT.

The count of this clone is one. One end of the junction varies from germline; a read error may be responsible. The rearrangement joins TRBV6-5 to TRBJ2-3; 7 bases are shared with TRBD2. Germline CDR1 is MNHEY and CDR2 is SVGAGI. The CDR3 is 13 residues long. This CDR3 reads CASSPLRGLLDHF. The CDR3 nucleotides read TGTGCCAGCAGTCCATTACGGGGACTACTCGATCATTTT.

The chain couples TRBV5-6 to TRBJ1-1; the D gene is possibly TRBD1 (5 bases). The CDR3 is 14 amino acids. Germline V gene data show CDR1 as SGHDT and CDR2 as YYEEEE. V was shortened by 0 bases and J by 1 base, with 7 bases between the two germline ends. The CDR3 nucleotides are TGTGCCAGCAGCTTGGGACAGACGAACACTGAAGCTTTCTTT. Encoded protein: CASSLGQTNTEAFF.

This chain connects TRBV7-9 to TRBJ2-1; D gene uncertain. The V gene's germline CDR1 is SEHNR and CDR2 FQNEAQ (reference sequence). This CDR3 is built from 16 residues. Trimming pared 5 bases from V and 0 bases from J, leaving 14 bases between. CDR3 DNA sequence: TGTGCCAGCAGCCCGCGAAGCACAGCCTCCTACAATGAGCAGTTCTTC. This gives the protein CASSPRSTASYNEQFF.